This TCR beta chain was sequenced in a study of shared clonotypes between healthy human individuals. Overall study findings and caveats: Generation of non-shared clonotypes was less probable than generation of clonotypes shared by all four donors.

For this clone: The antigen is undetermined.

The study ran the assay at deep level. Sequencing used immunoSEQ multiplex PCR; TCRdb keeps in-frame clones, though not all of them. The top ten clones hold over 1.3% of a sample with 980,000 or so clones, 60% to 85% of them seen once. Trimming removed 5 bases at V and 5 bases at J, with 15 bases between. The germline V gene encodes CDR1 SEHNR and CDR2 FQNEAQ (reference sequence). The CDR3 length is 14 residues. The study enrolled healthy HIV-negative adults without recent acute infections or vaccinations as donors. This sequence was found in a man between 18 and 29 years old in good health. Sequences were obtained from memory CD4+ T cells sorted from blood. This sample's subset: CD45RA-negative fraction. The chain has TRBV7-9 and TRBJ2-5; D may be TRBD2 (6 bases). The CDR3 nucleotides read TGTGCCAGCAGCCCCTGGTTGGGGAGGGAGACCCAGTACTTC. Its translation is CASSPWLGRETQYF.